Listed below are T cell receptor beta chains from one sample, sequenced in a study of lung T cells in sarcoidosis with Löfgren's syndrome. Each CDR3 protein is one row after TCRdb ran MiXCR on the reads. The sample contains about 3,700 distinct CDR3 sequences, approximately 20% of which appear only once. The specimen was CD4+ T cells from bronchoalveolar lavage. These receptors were obtained from a human donor with sarcoidosis (Löfgren's syndrome or another form), or a control subject (not recorded which). Both conserved end residues are part of each CDR3. A D gene is named only where the DNA matches it firmly. Clone size is shown for a subset of rows, as once, few, many or a class of expanded clone.

V	size	J	D	DNA	CDR3
TRBV20-1	medium-sized	TRBJ2-7	TRBD2	TGCAGTGCTAGGAAGCGGGGTCCCTACGAGCAGTACTTC	CSARKRGPYEQYF
TRBV6-6	medium-sized	TRBJ1-5	NA	TGTGCCAGCAGTTACTCTCCGGACTCGATTAATCAGCCCCAGCATTTT	CASSYSPDSINQPQHF
TRBV18	medium-sized	TRBJ2-7	TRBD1	TGTGCCAGCTCACCTGCGGACAGGGCAACCTACGAGCAGTACTTC	CASSPADRATYEQYF
TRBV20-1	NA	TRBJ1-1	NA	TGCAGAGCTAGATCTGTGACGGGGGCCACTGAAGCTTTCTTT	CRARSVTGATEAFF
TRBV14	many	TRBJ2-1	TRBD2	TGTGCCAGCAGCCAAGGACCCCGGGACAGGGATGGACTAGCGGGAGTCAGTGAGCAGTTCTTC	CASSQGPRDRDGLAGVSEQFF
TRBV20-1	medium-sized	TRBJ1-1	NA	TGCAGTGCTAGTCCTATAGGTGCGACTGAAGCTTTCTTT	CSASPIGATEAFF
TRBV18	many	TRBJ2-5	TRBD2	TGTGCCAGCTCATCGGGACTAGCGGGAGGGCCCCGCGAGACCCAGTACTTC	CASSSGLAGGPRETQYF
TRBV6-1	NA	TRBJ2-1	NA	TGTGCCAGCAGTGAAATGGCAGTGGGCCGCAATGAGCGGTTCTTC	CASSEMAVGRNERFF
TRBV6-2/TRBV6-3	NA	TRBJ1-2	NA	TGTGCCAGCAGTAACACAGGGACGGTCCCATATGGCTACACCTTC	CASSNTGTVPYGYTF
TRBV19	once	TRBJ1-5	NA	TGTGCCAGCTTTAGCCCAATGGCAGATGGCAATCAGCCCCAGCATTTT	CASFSPMADGNQPQHF
TRBV11-2	many	TRBJ2-3	TRBD2	TGTGCCAGCAGCTTAGATAGTGTTGCGTTAGCGGGGGTACACACAGATACGCAGTATTTT	CASSLDSVALAGVHTDTQYF
TRBV18	medium-sized	TRBJ1-5	NA	TGTGCCAGCTCACCACCCACTCAACCGGAGGGGCCCCAGCATTTT	CASSPPTQPEGPQHF
TRBV7-6	medium-sized	TRBJ2-3	NA	TGTGCCAGCAGCCTCGGAACAGATACGCAGTATTTT	CASSLGTDTQYF
TRBV28	medium-sized	TRBJ2-7	NA	TGTGCCAGCAGTTCGACAGAAGTCTACGAGCAGTACTTC	CASSSTEVYEQYF
TRBV30	NA	TRBJ1-1	NA	TGTGCCTGGAGTGTAAGTTTTTTCGGGCCGAACACTGAAGCTTTCTTT	CAWSVSFFGPNTEAFF
TRBV6-5	NA	TRBJ1-1	NA	TGTGTCAGCAGCCCCGGCCGCTGGAACACTGAAGCTTTCTTC	CVSSPGRWNTEAFF
TRBV20-1	medium-sized	TRBJ1-5	NA	TGCAGTGCTCGACCCGACACAAATCAGCCCCAGCATTTT	CSARPDTNQPQHF
TRBV2	many	TRBJ2-7	TRBD2	TGTGCCAGCAGGGCCTCGACTAGCGGGAGCTACGAGCAGTACTTC	CASRASTSGSYEQYF
TRBV27	medium-sized	TRBJ2-5	TRBD2	TGTGCCAGCAGACTAGCGGGGGGTACGGGGACCCAGTACTTC	CASRLAGGTGTQYF
TRBV20-1	medium-sized	TRBJ2-5	TRBD2	TGCAGTGCTAGAGATCCCGGGGAGCGGGGAAAGACCCAGTACTTC	CSARDPGERGKTQYF
TRBV5-4	medium-sized	TRBJ2-7	NA	TGTGCCAGCAGCTTTCCCTACGAGCAGTACTTC	CASSFPYEQYF
TRBV29-1	NA	TRBJ1-1	NA	TGCAGCTTTGGAAGTACAGCAAACACTGAAGCTTTCTTT	CSFGSTANTEAFF
TRBV5-1	many	TRBJ2-3	NA	TGCGCCAGCAGCTCGGAAGGGGGGGCGAGGGTGGATACGCAGTATTTT	CASSSEGGARVDTQYF
TRBV28	medium-sized	TRBJ2-7	NA	TGTGCCAGTCTGGCGAACAGGGAGGGTTACGAGCAGTACTTC	CASLANREGYEQYF
TRBV7-9	NA	TRBJ1-1	TRBD1	TGTGCCAGCAGCCTGACAGGGGTAACTGAGGCTCTCTTT	CASSLTGVTEALF
TRBV7-9	medium-sized	TRBJ2-1	TRBD2	TGTGCCAGCAGCTTCGGCGGGAGGTCGTTCGAGCAGTTCTTC	CASSFGGRSFEQFF
TRBV29-1	many	TRBJ1-2	NA	TGCAGCGTTGCAGGGGTAGGGTACTATGGCTACACCTTC	CSVAGVGYYGYTF
TRBV2	many	TRBJ1-6	TRBD1	TGTGCCAGCAGGGGGACAGGCAATATCTATAATTCACCCCTCCACTTT	CASRGTGNIYNSPLHF
TRBV9	many	TRBJ2-1	TRBD2	TGTGCCAGCAGCCGGGGGGGGGCTAGTGAGCAGTTCTTC	CASSRGGASEQFF
TRBV20-1	medium-sized	TRBJ1-1	NA	TGCAGTGCCCGATTGGGGTTGAGGGCAGCTTTCTTT	CSARLGLRAAFF
TRBV30	NA	TRBJ2-3	TRBD1	TGTGCCTGGAGTGCGGGGACAGGGGAAATCACAGATACGCAGTGTTTT	CAWSAGTGEITDTQCF
TRBV7-2	large	TRBJ2-3	NA	TGTGCCAGCAGCTTATATCAGCGCACAGATACGCAGTATTTT	CASSLYQRTDTQYF
TRBV19	many	TRBJ2-6	NA	TGTGCCAGTAGGGACCTCTCTGGGGCCAACGTCCTGACTTTC	CASRDLSGANVLTF
TRBV20-1	NA	TRBJ2-7	TRBD2	TGCAGTGCTTCCCGTAGCGGGGGAGGCTCCTACGAGCAGTACTTC	CSASRSGGGSYEQYF
TRBV5-1	many	TRBJ2-1	TRBD2	TGCGCCAGCAGCCTTATTAGCGGGGGGGTTGCGGGTGAGCAGTTCTTC	CASSLISGGVAGEQFF
TRBV7-2	medium-sized	TRBJ1-1	NA	TGTGCCAGCAGCCCGTACTTGAACACTGAAGCTTTCTTT	CASSPYLNTEAFF
TRBV28	medium-sized	TRBJ1-2	NA	TGTGCCAGCAGTGGTAACTATGGCTACACCTTC	CASSGNYGYTF
TRBV7-2	medium-sized	TRBJ1-1	TRBD1	TGTGCCAGCAGCCTTTTACGGGACAGCAACACTGAAGCTTTCTTT	CASSLLRDSNTEAFF
TRBV20-1	medium-sized	TRBJ2-1	NA	TGCAGTGCTAGAGGACCCGGGGAGCAGTTCTTC	CSARGPGEQFF
TRBV7-8	many	TRBJ2-3	NA	TGTGCCAGCAGCTTAGTTAGGACTGAGTACACAGATACGCAGTATTTT	CASSLVRTEYTDTQYF
TRBV5-6	many	TRBJ2-6	NA	TGTGCCAGCAGCTTATTTCGTGCGGACTCTGGGGCCAACGTCCTGACTTTC	CASSLFRADSGANVLTF
TRBV28	medium-sized	TRBJ1-4	TRBD1	TGTGCCAGCAGTTTATTAGGGACAGATAATGAAAAACTGTTTTTT	CASSLLGTDNEKLFF
TRBV5-5	NA	TRBJ2-5	NA	TGTGCCAGCAGCGGTGTACCACTGGGGGAGACCCAGTACTTC	CASSGVPLGETQYF
TRBV2	many	TRBJ2-2	NA	TGTGCCAGCAGAAGGGACACCAACACCGGGGAGCTGTTTTTT	CASRRDTNTGELFF
TRBV20-1	medium-sized	TRBJ1-6	NA	TGCAGTGCTAGAGATCGCGGATTTACCCCGAATTCACCCCTCCACTTT	CSARDRGFTPNSPLHF
TRBV30	few	TRBJ2-1	NA	TGTGCCTGGAGCCAACTTGGGACCCTAGGCTCGCATGAGCAGTTCTTC	CAWSQLGTLGSHEQFF
TRBV6-1	NA	TRBJ1-4	NA	TGCGCCAGCATACAGGTTAATGAAAAACTGTTTTTT	CASIQVNEKLFF
TRBV28	NA	TRBJ2-1	NA	TGTGCCGGCCATACCCCACCAGCAAATGAGCGGTTCTTC	CAGHTPPANERFF
TRBV15	NA	TRBJ1-5	NA	TGTGCCGCCCGGAGGGGAATGGGCAATCAGCCCCAGCATTTT	CAARRGMGNQPQHF
TRBV2	medium-sized	TRBJ2-3	TRBD2	TGTGCCAGCGGACGAGCCTTTAGCGGGGGGGCCACAGATACGCAGTATTTT	CASGRAFSGGATDTQYF
TRBV5-6	medium-sized	TRBJ1-1	TRBD1	TGTGCCAGCAGCTGGCCGGGACAGGGACCTACTGAAGCTTTCTTT	CASSWPGQGPTEAFF
TRBV2	many	TRBJ1-5	NA	TGTGCCAGCAGGCCCCGTGCGACGAGTGGCAATCAGCCCCAGCATTTT	CASRPRATSGNQPQHF
TRBV3-1	many	TRBJ2-5	TRBD2	TGTGCCAGCAGCCAAGTACTAGCGGGGGCGGAGACCCAGTACTTC	CASSQVLAGAETQYF
TRBV10-3	many	TRBJ1-5	NA	TGTGCCATCAGTGAAAGGGGGGTCCAGCCCCAGCATTTT	CAISERGVQPQHF
TRBV7-6	NA	TRBJ1-5	NA	TGTGCCAGCAGCTTAGCCCCAGATCAGCCCCAGCATTTT	CASSLAPDQPQHF
TRBV28	NA	TRBJ2-4	TRBD1	TGTACCAGCAGTTTAACAGGGGTCTCTACAGCCAAAAACATTCAGTACTTC	CTSSLTGVSTAKNIQYF
TRBV6-4	many	TRBJ1-1	NA	TGTGCCAGCAGACGGACAAGGACGAACACTGAAGCTTTCTTT	CASRRTRTNTEAFF
TRBV28	NA	TRBJ2-3	TRBD1	TGTGCCGGCAGTTCTGCAGGGGGCACGAGCACAGATACGCAGTATTTT	CAGSSAGGTSTDTQYF
TRBV27	NA	TRBJ1-2	TRBD1	TGTGCCGGCAGCCGTGGACAGGGGGAGTTTGGCTACACCTTC	CAGSRGQGEFGYTF